This T cell receptor (beta chain) was profiled in a study of T cells in Graves' hyperthyroidism and ophthalmopathy. Regarding the study as a whole: It was a median roughly six months before onset that the model predicted ophthalmopathy.

Researchers amplified the TCR beta CDR3 regions from RNA transcripts. When the TCR CDR3 underwent first-round RT-PCR, the HTBI primer set was used. MiXCR, applied by TCRdb to the multiplex PCR reads, yields one record per CDR3 protein. The sample holds around 600,000 distinct CDR3 sequences, about 14% seen once. V was clipped by 0 bases and J by 4 bases; unmatched bases: 12. The CDR3 spans 17 residues. Germline values: CDR1 ENHRY, CDR2 SYGVKD. Comment on this clonotype: The antigen remains undetermined. Just one base apart from a much larger clone, this may be a read error.

A Clinical Activity Score of at least 3, a NOSPECS grade of at least 4 and a duration under 3 months were recorded in the ophthalmopathy patients. From roughly 9.2 ml of fresh peripheral blood, PBMCs were isolated. The chain recombines TRBV10-3 with TRBJ2-7; 7 bases fit TRBD2. This receptor was identified in a woman aged 45-65 years with Graves' ophthalmopathy. The sequenced sample was blood. The CDR3 sequence is CAISESIGPNGRYEQYF. In nucleotides, the CDR3 is TGTGCCATCAGTGAGTCGATCGGGCCTAACGGGAGGTACGAGCAGTACTTC.